These 28 T cell receptor beta chains share one sample of origin, sequenced in a study of T cell responses to AZD1222 COVID-19 vaccine. Clones were sequenced by immunoSEQ multiplex PCR, and TCRdb holds only the in-frame ones, with some missing. The table includes 100,000 to 150,000 clones, around 89% detected once. Sequenced material: peripheral blood, taken on day 0 of AZD1222 vaccination. Receptor source: an adult in good health.

The V call is TRBV6-5, the J call TRBJ2-2, with D possibly TRBD2 on 7 matching bases. This CDR3 spans 16 amino acids. Between the trimmed V and J ends, which lost 2 bases and 6 bases, there was a span of 16 bases. Germline assignment: CDR1 MNHEY and CDR2 SVGAGI. Here the CDR3 DNA reads TGTGCCAGCAGTTACCTCCATCGGGGGGCCCCCGGGGAGCTGTTTTTT. Amino acid sequence: CASSYLHRGAPGELFF.

The rearrangement links TRBV2 to TRBJ2-1; 9 bases are a match to TRBD1. Germline loops: CDR1 SNHLY, CDR2 FYNNEI. V was pared by 6 bases and J by 3 bases, with 9 bases of the junction left unmatched. The length of the CDR3 is 16 residues. The DNA of the CDR3 is TGTGCCAGCAGAACGGACAGGGGACCTGTCTACAATGAGCAGTTCTTC. Translating it yields CASRTDRGPVYNEQFF.

This sequence joins TRBV5-1 and TRBJ2-3, with 9 bases aligning to TRBD1. The CDR3 is made up of 15 amino acids. The germline V gene encodes CDR1 SGHRS and CDR2 YFSETQ. V was pared by 3 bases and J by 6 bases, with 8 bases of the junction left unmatched. The CDR3 here is CASSSTTGGPDTQYF. The CDR3 DNA follows: TGCGCCAGCAGCTCGACGACAGGGGGACCCGATACGCAGTATTTT. The full variable domain, rest sourced from reference TRBV5-1 and TRBJ2-3, is KAGVTQTPRYLIKTRGQQVTLSCSPISGHRSVSWYQQTPGQGLQFLFEYFSETQRNKGNFPGRFSGRQFSNSRSEMNVSTLELGDSALYLCASSSTTGGPDTQYFGPGTRLTVL.

V and J are TRBV11-3 and TRBJ2-1; D not resolved. Germline assignment: CDR1 SGHNT and CDR2 YENEEA. There are 13 residues in the CDR3. Trimming shortened V by 3 bases and J by 9 bases, and 12 bases separated the two germline ends. The CDR3 reads CASSFDPLSEQFF. The DNA for the CDR3 is TGTGCCAGCAGCTTCGACCCCCTTAGTGAGCAGTTCTTC.

CDR3: CASSIIGDIVEPQHF. The CDR3 DNA sequence: TGTGCCAGTAGTATAATAGGGGACATAGTTGAGCCCCAGCATTTT. The chain recombines TRBV19 with TRBJ1-5; D is perhaps TRBD1 (6 bases). The germline gives CDR1 LNHDA, CDR2 SQIVND (reference sequence). The V end was cut by 2 bases, the J end by 8 bases, with 16 bases between. The CDR3 covers 15 residues.

The chain has TRBV28 and TRBJ2-7, with D hard to call. Trimming shortened V by 5 bases and J by 4 bases, and 18 bases separated the two germline ends. The CDR3 totals 15 residues. The germline V gene has CDR1 MDHEN and CDR2 SYDVKM. This CDR3 reads CASSPTVGQAYEQYF. The CDR3 DNA reads TGTGCCAGCAGTCCCACGGTCGGGCAGGCTTACGAGCAGTACTTC.

The rearrangement links TRBV11-2 to TRBJ2-1, with TRBD2 as a possible D gene (5 bases). Trimming shortened V by 4 bases and J by 4 bases, and 11 bases separated the two germline ends. The CDR3 is 14 amino acids. Germline CDR1 and CDR2: SGHAT and FQNNGV. The CDR3 coding sequence is TGTGCCAGCAGCTCCCGCGGGCTGTACAATGAGCAGTTCTTC. This codes for CASSSRGLYNEQFF.

The gene calls are TRBV6-2 or TRBV6-3 and TRBJ2-7; 9 nucleotides align to TRBD1. CDR3 length equals 14 residues. The germline gives CDR1 MNHEY, CDR2 SVGEGT. J lost 6 bases, V lost 4 bases, and 7 bases had no gene match. The CDR3 spells CASSSGTGLIEQYF. The CDR3 DNA follows: TGTGCCAGCAGTTCCGGGACAGGGCTGATCGAGCAGTACTTC.

The chain uses TRBV7-6 and TRBJ1-6, with 7 bases matching TRBD1. The CDR3 runs 14 residues. V was pared by 5 bases and J by 10 bases, with 8 bases of the junction left unmatched. CDR1 SGHVS and CDR2 FNYEAQ come from the germline V gene. As DNA, the CDR3 is TGTGCCAGCAGCAGGGACAGTTTTGGCTCACCCCTCCACTTT. Protein: CASSRDSFGSPLHF.

V usage is TRBV19 and J usage is TRBJ2-5, with D perhaps given as TRBD1 or TRBD2 (5 bases each). The V gene's germline CDR1 is LNHDA and CDR2 SQIVND (reference sequence). CDR3 length: 14 residues. Trimming took 0 bases from V and 4 from J, leaving 9 bases between them. The chain's CDR3 is CASSIDPGRETQYF. CDR3 sequence (DNA): TGTGCCAGTAGTATAGACCCGGGGCGAGAGACCCAGTACTTC. Filled out from reference TRBV19 and TRBJ2-5, the complete variable domain reads DGGITQSPKYLFRKEGQNVTLSCEQNLNHDAMYWYRQDPGQGLRLIYYSQIVNDFQKGDIAEGYSVSREKKESFPLTVTSAQKNPTAFYLCASSIDPGRETQYFGPGTRLLVL.

V and J are TRBV15 and TRBJ2-7, with a weak D call TRBD2 (6 bases). The CDR3 loop spans 16 amino acids. Trimming pared 0 bases from V and 3 bases from J, leaving 15 bases between. Per the germline V gene, CDR1 is LNHNV and CDR2 is YYDKDF (reference sequence). CDR3 loop: CATSRDRAGRSYEQYF. The CDR3, as DNA: TGTGCCACCAGCAGAGATCGGGCGGGACGGAGCTACGAGCAGTACTTC.

The chain has TRBV9 and TRBJ2-1; TRBD2 matches at 8 bases. CDR3 length equals 15 residues. The germline V gene has CDR1 SGDLS and CDR2 YYNGEE. The junction had 6 bases not matched to a gene; V was cut back by 0 bases and J by 7 bases. Here the CDR3 reads CASSVDPGGRNEQFF. Here the CDR3 DNA reads TGTGCCAGCAGCGTAGATCCGGGGGGGAGGAATGAGCAGTTCTTC. The full variable domain, rest sourced from reference TRBV9 and TRBJ2-1, is DSGVTQTPKHLITATGQRVTLRCSPRSGDLSVYWYQQSLDQGLQFLIQYYNGEERAKGNILERFSAQQFPDLHSELNLSSLELGDSALYFCASSVDPGGRNEQFFGPGTRLTVL.

The chain carries TRBV30 and TRBJ2-2; no definite D call. The V and J ends lost 2 bases and 5 bases respectively, with 3 bases between them. Germline V gives CDR1 GTSNPN, CDR2 SVGIG (reference sequence). The CDR3 is 11 residues long. The CDR3 reads CAWSRTGELFF. CDR3 nucleotides: TGTGCCTGGAGTCGGACCGGGGAGCTGTTTTTT.

V is TRBV5-4 and J is TRBJ2-7; the match to TRBD1 covers 9 bases. CDR1 and CDR2 (germline): SGHNT, YYREEE (reference sequence). Germline trimming cut 3 bases from V and 5 bases from J; bases unmatched to any gene: 9. There are 15 residues in the CDR3. The DNA for the CDR3 is TGTGCCAGCAGCTGGGGGGGACAGGGAACGGACGAGCAGTACTTC. Translation: CASSWGGQGTDEQYF.

The chain is built from TRBV28 and TRBJ1-2; 7 nucleotides match TRBD1. Looked up from germline, CDR1 is MDHEN and CDR2 is SYDVKM. The CDR3 runs 14 residues. V dropped 2 bases and J dropped 1; count of bases not matched to a gene: 1. The DNA for the CDR3 is TGTGCCAGCAGTTTACAGGGGGTTAACTATGGCTACACCTTC. It specifies CASSLQGVNYGYTF.

Regarding this clone: Distinct nucleotide sequences in the sample also encode this CDR3. This chain links TRBV7-9 with TRBJ2-1; D call uncertain. The CDR3 loop spans 16 amino acids. Looked up from germline, CDR1 is SEHNR and CDR2 is FQNEAQ (reference sequence). V was pared by 0 bases and J by 2 bases, with 11 bases between. CDR3 loop: CASSLALAGAYNEQFF. As DNA, the CDR3 is TGTGCCAGCAGCTTAGCGCTGGCAGGAGCCTACAATGAGCAGTTCTTC. Complete variable domain (other parts from reference TRBV7-9 and TRBJ2-1): DTGVSQNPRHKITKRGQNVTFRCDPISEHNRLYWYRQTLGQGPEFLTYFQNEAQLEKSRLLSDRFSAERPKGSFSTLEIQRTEQGDSAMYLCASSLALAGAYNEQFFGPGTRLTVL.

This rearrangement joins TRBV6-5 to TRBJ1-6; D is possibly TRBD1 (5 bases). CDR1 and CDR2 from the germline V gene are MNHEY and SVGAGI. The V end lost 2 bases, the J end lost 6 bases, and 14 bases lay between the germline ends. The CDR3 runs to 16 residues. The CDR3 loop reads CASSYAPGRINSPLHF. For the CDR3, the DNA is TGTGCCAGCAGTTACGCGCCGGGACGCATTAATTCACCCCTCCACTTT.

The chain carries TRBV27 and TRBJ2-2; TRBD2 agrees at 7 bases. Unmatched junction bases numbered 8, after V lost 3 bases and J lost 1 base. The CDR3 contains 17 residues. Germline loops: CDR1 MNHEY, CDR2 SMNVEV (reference sequence). This CDR3 reads CASSLGGTRRNTGELFF. The CDR3 DNA sequence: TGTGCCAGCAGTTTGGGGGGGACGCGGAGGAACACCGGGGAGCTGTTTTTT.

The V call is TRBV28, the J call TRBJ1-1; D possibly corresponds to TRBD1 (6 bases). V lost 2 bases, J lost 11 bases, and 21 bases lay in between. This CDR3 is 15 amino acids long. The germline gives CDR1 MDHEN, CDR2 SYDVKM. The CDR3: CASSLGKGGHFGAFF. The CDR3 DNA follows: TGTGCCAGCAGTTTAGGTAAAGGGGGACATTTTGGGGCTTTCTTT.

In this sample, this clone turned up a few times. The chain combines TRBV10-3 with TRBJ1-5; TRBD1 is a possible D gene (6 bases). Trimming removed 0 bases from V and 6 bases from J, with 9 bases in between. Per the germline V gene, CDR1 is ENHRY and CDR2 is SYGVKD. This CDR3 spans 14 amino acids. The CDR3 region is CAISESQGTQPQHF. CDR3 coding DNA: TGTGCCATCAGTGAGTCGCAGGGGACTCAGCCCCAGCATTTT.

This chain joins TRBV19 and TRBJ2-2, with TRBD2 matching over 8 bases. Trimming at V came to 7 bases and at J to 1 base, leaving 11 bases not matched to a gene. Per the germline V gene, CDR1 is LNHDA and CDR2 is SQIVND (reference sequence). The CDR3 loop spans 17 amino acids. The CDR3 protein is CASTLGGLAGNTGELFF. For the CDR3, the DNA is TGTGCCAGTACCCTGGGCGGGCTAGCGGGGAACACCGGGGAGCTGTTTTTT.

The chain combines TRBV15 with TRBJ1-1; D call uncertain. The germline V gene has CDR1 LNHNV and CDR2 YYDKDF (reference sequence). The V gene lost 1 base and the J gene lost 5 bases, with 14 bases spanning the gap. This CDR3 contains 15 residues. CDR3 sequence (DNA): TGTGCCACCAGCAGAGGCGGTTCAATGAGGACTGAAGCTTTCTTT. This encodes CATSRGGSMRTEAFF. Full variable domain (missing parts from reference TRBV15 and TRBJ1-1): DAMVIQNPRYQVTQFGKPVTLSCSQTLNHNVMYWYQQKSSQAPKLLFHYYDKDFNNEADTPDNFQSRRPNTSFCFLDIRSPGLGDTAMYLCATSRGGSMRTEAFFGQGTRLTVV.

J is TRBJ1-1 and V is TRBV7-9; D unclear. Germline CDR1 SEHNR, CDR2 FQNEAQ (reference sequence). The CDR3 sequence is 13 residues long. V was cut by 0 bases and J by 11 bases, with 13 bases left in between. CDR3 amino acids: CASSLARDGGAFF. The DNA for the CDR3 is TGTGCCAGCAGCTTAGCACGGGATGGAGGGGCTTTCTTT.

This chain connects TRBV28 to TRBJ1-5, with a tentative D call TRBD1 (6 bases). The germline CDR1 and CDR2 sequences are MDHEN and SYDVKM. The CDR3 is made up of 15 amino acids. V lost 6 bases, J lost 0 bases, and 12 bases lay in between. CDR3 nucleotide sequence: TGTGCCAGCAGGAAGAGGGGGTATAGCAATCAGCCCCAGCATTTT. Its protein is CASRKRGYSNQPQHF. Full variable domain (remainder filled in from reference TRBV28 and TRBJ1-5): DVKVTQSSRYLVKRTGEKVFLECVQDMDHENMFWYRQDPGLGLRLIYFSYDVKMKEKGDIPEGYSVSREKKERFSLILESASTNQTSMYLCASRKRGYSNQPQHFGDGTRLSIL.

The chain joins TRBV24-1 to TRBJ1-2; D may be TRBD1 (6 bases). Trimming left V 7 bases short and J 8 bases short, with 13 bases between. Germline V gene data show CDR1 as KGHDR and CDR2 as SFDVKD. The CDR3 runs 12 residues. CDR3 region: CATRGHGDGYTF. The DNA for the CDR3 is TGTGCCACCAGGGGACACGGCGACGGCTACACCTTC.

The CDR3 loop is CASSRAGSGGYTF. For the CDR3, the DNA is TGTGCCAGCAGCAGAGCGGGGTCAGGTGGCTACACCTTC. The chain uses TRBV12-3 or TRBV12-4 and TRBJ1-2; D is uncertain. CDR3 length equals 13 residues. Deletions cut 6 bases from V and 7 bases from J, with 15 bases between.

The DNA of the CDR3 is TGTGCCAGCAGAACAGCACCTCTCAACGGGGGCTACACCTTC. Encoded protein: CASRTAPLNGGYTF. The chain is built from TRBV6-5 and TRBJ1-2, with D hard to call. Per the germline V gene, CDR1 is MNHEY and CDR2 is SVGAGI. CDR3 length: 14 amino acids. Trimming stripped 6 bases from V and 8 bases from J, with 19 bases between.

The rearrangement joins TRBV6-1 to TRBJ1-3, with D hard to call. Trimming cost V 3 bases and J 4 bases, with 7 bases left between them. The germline gives CDR1 MNHNS, CDR2 SASEGT. This CDR3 comprises 13 residues. CDR3 DNA sequence: TGTGCCAGCAGTGAGACGCAAGGAAACACCATATATTTT. Encoded protein: CASSETQGNTIYF.